A selection of T cell receptor beta chains follows, all from one sample in a study of T cell clonotyping in hematopoietic cell transplantation. Assay used: immunoSEQ multiplex PCR; TCRdb lists only in-frame clones, some missing. The sample has more than 10,000 clones; around 74% are singletons. Sequencing was performed on peripheral blood mononuclear cells, taken 180 days after allogeneic stem cell transplant. The origin of the receptors is a male patient in his sixties who had an allogeneic stem cell transplant from an unrelated donor, so the T cells may come from the graft donor. Some clones in this sample may be carry-over from other donors' samples. The CDR3 runs from the conserved cysteine through the conserved F or W. A D gene is named only where the DNA matches it firmly. Clone sizes are given selectively: once, few, many, or a class where the clone is expanded.

d_gene	len	v_gene	j_gene	abundance	CDR3aa	CDR3nt
-	14	TRBV2	TRBJ1-3	-	CASIPGSGGNTIYF	TGTGCCAGCATTCCGGGGAGCGGTGGAAACACCATATATTTT
-	13	TRBV6-1	TRBJ1-5	-	CANRHGRDQPQHF	TGTGCCAACAGGCATGGAAGGGATCAGCCCCAGCATTTT
-	14	TRBV14	TRBJ2-7	-	CASSQAGVTYEQYF	TGTGCCAGCAGCCAAGCAGGGGTCACCTACGAGCAGTACTTC
-	15	TRBV7-9	TRBJ2-2	-	CASSLWNPNTGELFF	TGTGCCAGCAGCTTATGGAACCCGAACACCGGGGAGCTGTTTTTT
-	11	TRBV29-1	TRBJ1-2	-	CSVEGPYGYTF	TGCAGCGTTGAGGGCCCCTATGGCTACACCTTC
TRBD2	16	TRBV10-1	TRBJ2-2	-	CASNNLLAGDTGELFF	TGCGCCAGCAACAACTTACTAGCGGGGGACACCGGGGAGCTGTTTTTT
-	12	TRBV7-3	TRBJ2-1	large	CASSYGNNEQFF	TGTGCCAGCAGCTACGGTAACAATGAGCAGTTCTTC
-	12	TRBV29-1	TRBJ1-1	few	CSVEVTDTEAFF	TGCAGCGTTGAAGTAACGGACACTGAAGCTTTCTTT
-	11	TRBV2	TRBJ1-4	few	CASSEVTNLFF	TGTGCCAGCAGTGAAGTAACTAATTTGTTTTTT
TRBD2	19	TRBV29-1	TRBJ2-7	-	CSVAGVQRTSGSEWSEQYF	TGCAGCGTTGCGGGTGTCCAGAGGACTAGCGGGAGTGAGTGGAGCGAGCAGTACTTC
TRBD1	17	TRBV4-1	TRBJ2-2	-	CASSQVGTGTKAGELFF	TGCGCCAGCAGCCAAGTCGGGACAGGGACGAAAGCCGGGGAGCTGTTTTTT
-	13	TRBV6-5	TRBJ1-3	-	CASSPGARNTIYF	TGTGCCAGCAGCCCGGGGGCACGAAACACCATATATTTT
-	14	TRBV2	TRBJ2-3	-	CASRTQQGTDTQYF	TGTGCCAGCAGGACCCAGCAAGGGACAGATACGCAGTATTTT
TRBD2	17	TRBV28	TRBJ2-5	-	CASSFILLAGESETQYF	TGTGCCAGCAGTTTCATCTTACTAGCGGGAGAATCAGAGACCCAGTACTTC
-	16	TRBV19	TRBJ2-7	-	CASSAARTLNLYEQYF	TGTGCCAGTAGTGCAGCCCGGACCCTAAATCTCTACGAGCAGTACTTC
TRBD2	14	TRBV29-1	TRBJ2-7	-	CSVESGASSYEQYF	TGCAGCGTTGAAAGCGGGGCGAGCTCCTACGAGCAGTACTTC
-	14	TRBV28	TRBJ2-7	-	CASRPTGVLHEQYF	TGTGCCAGCAGACCGACAGGTGTGCTACACGAGCAGTACTTC
TRBD2	15	TRBV2	TRBJ2-5	-	CASSEGTSGLETQYF	TGTGCCAGCAGTGAGGGAACTAGCGGGCTGGAGACCCAGTACTTC
-	16	TRBV15	TRBJ2-2	-	CATSLRHISGTGELFF	TGTGCCACCAGCCTACGACATATCTCGGGCACCGGGGAGCTGTTTTTT
TRBD1	16	TRBV11-2	TRBJ1-2	few	CASSPGTGGYNYGYTF	TGTGCCAGCAGCCCCGGGACAGGGGGCTATAACTATGGCTACACCTTC
-	13	TRBV6-1	TRBJ1-2	-	CASSAGFKGGYTF	TGTGCCAGCAGCGCAGGGTTTAAGGGTGGCTACACCTTC
-	13	TRBV13	TRBJ1-2	-	CASSPRGDSGYTF	TGTGCCAGCAGCCCCAGGGGAGACTCAGGCTACACCTTC
-	14	TRBV6-5	TRBJ2-2	few	CASSPQQLTGELFF	TGTGCCAGCAGTCCCCAACAGCTCACCGGGGAGCTGTTTTTT
-	17	TRBV7-3	TRBJ2-5	-	CASALGGGLTLQETQYF	TGTGCCAGCGCCCTTGGCGGGGGCCTAACCCTTCAAGAGACCCAGTACTTC
-	13	TRBV4-1	TRBJ1-5	-	CASSQVRNQPQHF	TGCGCCAGCAGCCAAGTGAGAAACCAGCCCCAGCATTTT
-	13	TRBV7-3	TRBJ2-1	-	CASSLPRYNEQFF	TGTGCCAGCAGCTTACCCCGATACAATGAGCAGTTCTTC
-	14	TRBV14	TRBJ2-7	few	CASSLEQGSYEQYF	TGTGCCAGCAGCCTAGAGCAGGGATCCTACGAGCAGTACTTC
TRBD1	15	TRBV6-5	TRBJ2-7	-	CASSYGTGSSYEQYF	TGTGCCAGCAGTTACGGGACAGGGAGCTCCTACGAGCAGTACTTC
TRBD1	15	TRBV6-5	TRBJ1-2	-	CASRPVGTANYGYTF	TGTGCCAGCAGACCAGTCGGGACAGCAAACTATGGCTACACCTTC
TRBD1	13	TRBV5-6	TRBJ1-2	medium-sized	CASSGQGAYGYTF	TGTGCCAGCAGCGGACAGGGGGCCTACGGCTACACCTTC
-	15	TRBV4-3	TRBJ1-5	-	CASSQDRESNQPQHF	TGCGCCAGCAGCCAAGATCGGGAGAGCAATCAGCCCCAGCATTTT
-	12	TRBV30	TRBJ1-3	-	CAWGPSGNTIYF	TGTGCCTGGGGACCCTCTGGAAACACCATATATTTT
-	14	TRBV9	TRBJ1-6	-	CASSVATDNSPLHF	TGTGCCAGCAGCGTAGCCACGGATAATTCACCCCTCCACTTT
-	13	TRBV30	TRBJ1-5	-	CAWSVFVGQPQHF	TGTGCCTGGAGTGTTTTTGTTGGCCAGCCCCAGCATTTT
TRBD1	13	TRBV6-1	TRBJ1-1	-	CASSDRDRGRGFF	TGTGCCAGCAGTGACCGGGACAGGGGAAGGGGCTTCTTT
-	15	TRBV15	TRBJ1-2	-	CATSRDKGTDYGYTF	TGTGCCACCAGCAGAGATAAAGGGACCGACTATGGCTACACCTTC
-	16	TRBV11-2	TRBJ1-6	-	CASSDTRLREGSPLHF	TGTGCCAGCAGCGACACACGACTAAGAGAAGGTTCACCCCTCCACTTT
TRBD1	14	TRBV29-1	TRBJ1-1	-	CSVEPTGARTEAFF	TGCAGCGTTGAACCGACAGGGGCTAGGACTGAAGCTTTCTTT
-	15	TRBV29-1	TRBJ2-7	-	CSVEDRGRGSYEQYF	TGCAGCGTTGAAGATCGAGGCAGGGGCTCCTACGAGCAGTACTTC
TRBD1	13	TRBV11-2	TRBJ1-2	-	CASTPDRGGGYTF	TGTGCCAGCACCCCTGACAGGGGTGGAGGCTACACCTTC
TRBD1	15	TRBV11-1	TRBJ2-7	-	CASSLGQGVFYEQYF	TGTGCCAGCAGCCTGGGACAGGGGGTCTTCTACGAGCAGTACTTC
-	15	TRBV5-6	TRBJ1-2	-	CASSFRTAGDYGYTF	TGTGCCAGCAGCTTCCGGACAGCGGGCGACTATGGCTACACCTTC
-	13	TRBV6-5	TRBJ2-7	-	CASSYGRADEQYF	TGTGCCAGCAGTTACGGCAGGGCGGACGAGCAGTACTTC
-	14	TRBV6-5	TRBJ2-2	once	CASSHYWNTGELFF	TGTGCCAGCAGCCACTACTGGAACACCGGGGAGCTGTTTTTT
TRBD1	14	TRBV29-1	TRBJ2-2	-	CSATRTGGVGELFF	TGCAGCGCCACCAGGACAGGGGGAGTCGGGGAGCTGTTTTTT
-	13	TRBV13	TRBJ1-2	few	CASSQTQNYGYTF	TGTGCCAGCAGTCAGACACAGAACTATGGCTACACCTTC
TRBD1	16	TRBV29-1	TRBJ2-2	few	CSASGTGGRSTGELFF	TGCAGCGCTTCCGGGACAGGGGGTCGGAGCACCGGGGAGCTGTTTTTT
-	13	TRBV4-3	TRBJ2-3	-	CASSQASGETQYF	TGCGCCAGCAGCCAAGCCTCGGGGGAGACGCAGTATTTT
TRBD2	15	TRBV5-4	TRBJ2-5	-	CASSLEAGGAETQYF	TGTGCCAGCAGCTTGGAAGCGGGAGGAGCTGAGACCCAGTACTTC
-	13	TRBV6-5	TRBJ2-7	-	CASSYSGAYEQYF	TGTGCCAGCAGTTACTCTGGGGCCTACGAGCAGTACTTC
-	16	TRBV9	TRBJ1-4	-	CASSPRQSATNEKLFF	TGTGCCAGCAGCCCCCGACAGAGCGCAACTAATGAAAAACTGTTTTTT
TRBD1	13	TRBV30	TRBJ1-6	-	CAWSAGTDLSLHF	TGTGCCTGGAGTGCCGGGACAGATCTATCCCTCCACTTT
-	13	TRBV30	TRBJ1-5	-	CAWSSTGNQPQHF	TGTGCCTGGAGTTCCACAGGGAATCAGCCCCAGCATTTT
TRBD1	16	TRBV30	TRBJ2-7	once	CAWSPRDRGVTYEQYF	TGTGCCTGGAGTCCTCGGGACAGGGGTGTAACCTACGAGCAGTACTTC
TRBD1	15	TRBV30	TRBJ2-6	-	CAWSKGAGGANVLTF	TGTGCCTGGAGCAAGGGGGCGGGTGGGGCCAACGTCCTGACTTTC
-	14	TRBV5-4	TRBJ2-5	few	CASSRELSRETQYF	TGTGCCAGCAGCCGAGAACTCTCTCGGGAGACCCAGTACTTC
TRBD2	16	TRBV7-2	TRBJ2-7	-	CASSLRRAGGVYEQYF	TGTGCCAGCAGCTTACGGCGAGCGGGGGGAGTCTACGAGCAGTACTTC
TRBD1	15	TRBV27	TRBJ1-2	-	CASSLSSTGAGGYTF	TGTGCCAGCAGTTTATCCTCCACAGGGGCTGGAGGCTACACCTTC
TRBD1	11	TRBV6-1	TRBJ1-1	-	CAGQDLTEAFF	TGTGCCGGACAGGATCTCACTGAAGCTTTCTTT